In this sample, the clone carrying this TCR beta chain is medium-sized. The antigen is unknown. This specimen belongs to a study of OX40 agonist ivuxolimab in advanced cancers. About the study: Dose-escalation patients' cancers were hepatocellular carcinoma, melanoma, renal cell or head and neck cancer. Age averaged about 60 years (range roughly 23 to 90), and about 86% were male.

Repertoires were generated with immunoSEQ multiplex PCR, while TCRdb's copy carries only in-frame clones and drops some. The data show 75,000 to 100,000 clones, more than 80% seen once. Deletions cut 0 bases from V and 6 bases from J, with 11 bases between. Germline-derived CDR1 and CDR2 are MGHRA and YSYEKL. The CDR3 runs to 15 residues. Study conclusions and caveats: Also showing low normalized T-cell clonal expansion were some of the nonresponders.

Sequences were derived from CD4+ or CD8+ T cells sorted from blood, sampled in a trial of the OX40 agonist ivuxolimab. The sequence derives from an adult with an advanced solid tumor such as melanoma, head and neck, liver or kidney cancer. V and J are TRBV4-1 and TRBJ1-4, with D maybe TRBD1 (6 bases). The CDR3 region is CASSQDMAGDEKLFF. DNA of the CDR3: TGCGCCAGCAGCCAAGATATGGCAGGGGATGAAAAACTGTTTTTT.